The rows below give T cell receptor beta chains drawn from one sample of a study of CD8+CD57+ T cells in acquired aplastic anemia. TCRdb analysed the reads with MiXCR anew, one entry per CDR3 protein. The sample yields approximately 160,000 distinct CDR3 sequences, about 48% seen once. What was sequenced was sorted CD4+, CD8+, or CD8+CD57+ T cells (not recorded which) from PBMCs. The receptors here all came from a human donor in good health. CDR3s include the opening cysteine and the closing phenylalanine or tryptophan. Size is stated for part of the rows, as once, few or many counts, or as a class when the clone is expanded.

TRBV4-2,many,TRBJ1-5,CASSQEGLPQHF
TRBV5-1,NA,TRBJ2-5,CASAGKVQETQYF
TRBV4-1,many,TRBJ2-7,CASSPSGTVPYEQYF
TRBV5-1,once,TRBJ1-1,CASSTEGQPNTEAFF
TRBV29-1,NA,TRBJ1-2,CSVGQGGGYTF
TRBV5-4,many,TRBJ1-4,CASSSATLGKEKLFF
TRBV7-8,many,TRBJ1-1,CASSDLLNTEAFF
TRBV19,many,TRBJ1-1,CASSPWTVNTEAFF
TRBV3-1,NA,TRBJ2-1,CASSQGLAGVEQFF
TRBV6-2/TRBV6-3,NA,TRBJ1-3,CASRQGNSGNTIYF
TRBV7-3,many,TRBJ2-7,CASSLNAQGNGGEQYF
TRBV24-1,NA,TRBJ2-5,CATSDSGSGQETQYF
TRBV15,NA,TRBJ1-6,CATSSVTGDNSPLHF
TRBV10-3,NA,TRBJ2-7,CAISEGTDEQYF
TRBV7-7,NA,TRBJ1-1,CASSLLRNTEAFF
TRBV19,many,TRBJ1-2,CASSIRDSYGYTF
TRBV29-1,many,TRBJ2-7,CSGSGSREGLYEQYF
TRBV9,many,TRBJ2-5,CASSAGLAGTQETQYF
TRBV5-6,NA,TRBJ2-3,CASSHRGRGTDTQYF
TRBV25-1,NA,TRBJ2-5,CASTKQGVETQYF
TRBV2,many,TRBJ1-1,CASSVSRVALNTEAFF
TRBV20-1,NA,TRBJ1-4,CSARAGGGSGTNEKLFF
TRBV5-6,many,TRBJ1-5,CASSVGTVNQPQHF
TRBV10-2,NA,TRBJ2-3,CASSVLLNTDTQYF
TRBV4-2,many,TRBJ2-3,CASSQGTSGGAKTDTQYF
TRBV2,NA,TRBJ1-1,CASSQDRGAAEAFF
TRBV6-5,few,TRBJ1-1,CASSYPYRTSEAFF
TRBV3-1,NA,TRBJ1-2,CASSQGTGANYGYTF
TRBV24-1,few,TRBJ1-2,CATSDGTAYGYTF
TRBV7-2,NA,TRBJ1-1,CASSWDRATEAFF
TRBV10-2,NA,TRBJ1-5,CASSDRANQPQHF
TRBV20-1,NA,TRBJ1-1,CSAWYREDTEAFF
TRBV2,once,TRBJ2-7,CASRPIGTTYEQYF
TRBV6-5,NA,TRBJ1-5,CASSPDRSYSNQPQHF
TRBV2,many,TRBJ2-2,CASNLIGTGELFF
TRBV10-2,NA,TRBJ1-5,CASRGGNSNQPQHF
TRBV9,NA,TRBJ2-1,CASSVQGTVIGEQFF
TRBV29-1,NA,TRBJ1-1,CSVDRGRDTEAFF
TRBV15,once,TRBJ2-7,CATSRAVIAGGPGEQYF
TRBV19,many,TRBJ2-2,CASSMGPNRGGELFF
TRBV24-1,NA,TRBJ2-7,CATTDNGGRYEQYF
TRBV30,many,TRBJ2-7,CAWSLSTYEQYF
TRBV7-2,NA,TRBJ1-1,CASSYTENTEAFF
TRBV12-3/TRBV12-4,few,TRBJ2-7,CASSFSFYEQYF
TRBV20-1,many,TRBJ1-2,CSARGRDRGLDGYTF
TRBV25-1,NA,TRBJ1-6,CASSAGGNSPLHF